The next 28 T cell receptor beta chains were all read from a single sample in a study of blood T cells in healthy people across ages (dated by TCRdb to the mid-2010s). The library was prepared using 5' RACE. The second PCR ran for roughly 7 to 11 cycles and used a J-beta primer mix along with a sample-barcoded 5' primer. Using fastp trimming at Q25 and MiXCR clonotype assembly, TCRdb reanalyzed the public sequencing data and kept in-frame beta chains. One record per CDR3 amino acid sequence lists the most common genes and DNA. This sample has over 1,500,000 distinct CDR3 sequences in its table, and about 39% of those were observed once. The leading ten clones occupy roughly 23% of the sample. The sequenced sample consisted of blood. Source of these receptors: a human donor in good health.

This clonotype appeared a few times. The chain couples TRBV7-9 to TRBJ1-2, with 9 bases that match TRBD1. The CDR3 totals 15 residues. Germline V gene sequence: CDR1 SEHNR, CDR2 FQNEAQ (reference sequence). With V trimmed by 5 bases and J by 1 base, 5 bases remained unmatched. Written as DNA, the CDR3 is TGTGCCAGCAGCACCAGGGACAGGGATAACTATGGCTACACCTTC. It is translated as CASSTRDRDNYGYTF.

The chain combines TRBV29-1 with TRBJ2-3; maybe TRBD2 (6 bases). CDR3 size: 13 residues. Germline lookup yields CDR1 SQVTM and CDR2 ANQGSEA. V lost 1 base and J 4 bases, leaving 9 bases between the germline ends. The CDR3 spells CSVEGRGADTQYF. The CDR3 nucleotides are TGCAGCGTTGAAGGGAGGGGTGCAGATACGCAGTATTTT.

The sample holds a few counts of this clonotype. This chain links TRBV5-1 with TRBJ1-2; a possible D gene is TRBD1 (5 bases). V was cut by 4 bases and J by 0 bases, with 13 bases left in between. The length of the CDR3 is 15 residues. From germline, CDR1 is SGHRS and CDR2 YFSETQ. CDR3 sequence: CASSLAGTSNYGYTF. DNA of the CDR3: TGCGCCAGCAGCCTTGCGGGGACGTCTAACTATGGCTACACCTTC. Together with reference TRBV5-1 and TRBJ1-2, the CDR3 gives the full variable domain: KAGVTQTPRYLIKTRGQQVTLSCSPISGHRSVSWYQQTPGQGLQFLFEYFSETQRNKGNFPGRFSGRQFSNSRSEMNVSTLELGDSALYLCASSLAGTSNYGYTFGSGTRLTVV.

The chain employs TRBV29-1 and TRBJ2-1; 7 nucleotides match TRBD2. The trim removed 3 bases at V and 8 bases at J, leaving 4 bases unmatched. Germline loops: CDR1 SQVTM, CDR2 ANQGSEA. The CDR3 is 12 residues long. CDR3 nucleotides: TGCAGCGTTGACTTGGGAGGGGATGAGCAGTTCTTC. Translating it yields CSVDLGGDEQFF.

There are a few counts of this clonotype. The chain links TRBV11-2 to TRBJ2-3, with 12 bases fitting TRBD2. The trim removed 5 bases at V and 8 bases at J, leaving 14 bases unmatched. The CDR3 length is 17 residues. Looked up from germline, CDR1 is SGHAT and CDR2 is FQNNGV. DNA for the CDR3: TGTGCCAGCAGCCCCGGCGTGGCTAGCGGGGGGGGGTTTACGCAGTATTTT. Protein sequence: CASSPGVASGGGFTQYF.

This clonotype has only a few counts. The V and J genes are TRBV5-1 and TRBJ2-1; D remains unclear. V lost 4 bases to trimming and J lost 0 bases, with 14 bases between them. CDR3 length: 16 amino acids. Looked up from germline, CDR1 is SGHRS and CDR2 is YFSETQ. The CDR3 is CASSPWAVSSYNEQFF. The CDR3 DNA is TGCGCCAGCAGCCCGTGGGCGGTGTCCTCCTACAATGAGCAGTTCTTC. Variable domain in full (rest from reference TRBV5-1 and TRBJ2-1): KAGVTQTPRYLIKTRGQQVTLSCSPISGHRSVSWYQQTPGQGLQFLFEYFSETQRNKGNFPGRFSGRQFSNSRSEMNVSTLELGDSALYLCASSPWAVSSYNEQFFGPGTRLTVL.

This chain uses TRBV4-3 with TRBJ2-5; D is undetermined. There are 14 residues in the CDR3. Germline-derived CDR1 and CDR2 are LGHNA and YSLEER. The ends were cut back, 0 bases at V and 11 bases at J, with 16 bases in the middle. CDR3 in DNA: TGCGCCAGCAGCCAAGATTTGACTCACAATGAGCAGTACTTC. Protein: CASSQDLTHNEQYF.

This chain joins TRBV20-1 and TRBJ2-1, with TRBD1 as a possible D gene (6 bases). The V end was cut by 6 bases, the J end by 5 bases, with 29 bases between. Germline assignment: CDR1 DFQATT and CDR2 SNEGSKA (reference sequence). This CDR3 spans 18 amino acids. For the CDR3, the DNA is TGCAGTGCCCTAGGCCCCTCCCTCGGCAGGGGAATCCACAATGAGCAGTTCTTC. Translation: CSALGPSLGRGIHNEQFF.

This clonotype was detected a few times. V is TRBV28 and J is TRBJ1-5; D remains ambiguous. The CDR3 extends over 14 amino acids. Looked up from germline, CDR1 is MDHEN and CDR2 is SYDVKM. The V end was cut by 4 bases, the J end by 3 bases, with 10 bases between. This CDR3 is CASSSDPNNQPQHF. The DNA of the CDR3 is TGTGCCAGCAGTTCCGACCCGAACAATCAGCCCCAGCATTTT.

This clonotype came up a few times. The chain joins TRBV20-1 to TRBJ2-3; 8 bases match TRBD2. CDR1 and CDR2 (germline): DFQATT, SNEGSKA (reference sequence). The CDR3 totals 14 residues. The V segment lost 5 bases and the J segment 7 bases; nucleotides outside the gene matches: 11. The CDR3 region is CSAPSLAGANTQYF. CDR3 coding DNA: TGCAGTGCTCCCTCCCTAGCGGGCGCGAATACGCAGTATTTT.

The gene calls are TRBV6-4 and TRBJ2-1; no clear D. Germline V gives CDR1 MRHNA, CDR2 SNTAGT. This CDR3 region has 13 residues. V lost 5 bases, J lost 3 bases, and 8 bases lay in between. The CDR3 protein is CASSRAHYNEQFF. The CDR3 region has the DNA TGTGCCAGCAGTAGGGCTCACTACAATGAGCAGTTCTTC.

In this sample, this clonotype turned up once. The J gene is TRBJ1-2, the V gene TRBV7-3; TRBD1 is a possible D gene (6 bases). The CDR3 loop spans 15 amino acids. Per the germline V gene, CDR1 is SGHTA and CDR2 is FQGTGA. Trimming pared 4 bases from V and 7 bases from J, leaving 19 bases between. In nucleotides, the CDR3 is TGTGCCAGCAGCTCTCATGGAGGGGGGGATGGTGGCTACACCTTC. Protein: CASSSHGGGDGGYTF.

In this sample, this clonotype turned up a few times. The V gene is TRBV12-3 or TRBV12-4, the J gene TRBJ2-1, with 8 bases matching TRBD1. This CDR3 region has 15 residues. V shed 3 bases, J shed 4 bases, and the junction held 5 bases outside the gene matches. This CDR3 is CASSFRTGLYNEQFF. The CDR3 DNA reads TGTGCCAGCAGTTTTAGGACAGGGTTGTACAATGAGCAGTTCTTC.

Comment on this clonotype: The junction does not match germline at one end; this may be a read error. The rearrangement links TRBV13 to TRBJ1-1, with D uncertain. Germline values: CDR1 PRHDT, CDR2 FYEKMQ (reference sequence). CDR3 length equals 14 residues. The DNA of the CDR3 is TGTGCCAGCAGCTTAGGCCTAGCGCGCACTGGAGCTTTCTTT. Its translation is CASSLGLARTGAFF. The entire variable domain, with the rest obtained from reference TRBV13 and TRBJ1-1, is as follows: AAGVIQSPRHLIKEKRETATLKCYPIPRHDTVYWYQQGPGQDPQFLISFYEKMQSDKGSIPDRFSAQQFSDYHSELNMSSLELGDSALYFCASSLGLARTGAFFGQGTRLTVV.

V gene TRBV9 combines with J gene TRBJ2-3; 11 bases match TRBD1. The CDR3 consists of 17 residues. The ends lost 4 bases at V and 3 bases at J; junction bases unmatched: 10. Looked up from germline, CDR1 is SGDLS and CDR2 is YYNGEE. The CDR3: CASSPLSRDRGTDTQYF. The CDR3 coding sequence is TGTGCCAGCAGCCCCCTGAGTAGGGACAGGGGGACAGATACGCAGTATTTT.

The chain has TRBV7-2 and TRBJ1-2, with 9 bases aligning to TRBD1. V shed 2 bases and J 8 bases; nucleotides not matched to a gene: 12. Germline CDR1 is SGHTA and CDR2 is FQGNSA. The CDR3 spans 16 residues. CDR3 DNA sequence: TGTGCCAGCAGCTTAACCGCCCCTCAGGACAGGGGAGGCTACACCTTC. It specifies CASSLTAPQDRGGYTF.

V usage is TRBV12-3 or TRBV12-4 and J usage is TRBJ2-3; D uncertain. Trimming cost V 6 bases and J 7 bases, with 8 bases left between them. The CDR3 is 11 residues long. Here the CDR3 reads CASSPLNTQYF. CDR3 nucleotides: TGTGCCAGCAGCCCTTTGAATACGCAGTATTTT.

This clonotype turned up a few times. The chain is built from TRBV7-9 and TRBJ1-1; 9 nucleotides line up with TRBD1. Germline V gene lookup returns CDR1 SEHNR and CDR2 FQNEAQ (reference sequence). The CDR3 runs 14 residues. J was trimmed by 5 bases and V by 4 bases; bases with no gene match: 5. The CDR3 is CASSSQGTGTEAFF. CDR3 DNA sequence: TGTGCCAGCAGCTCCCAGGGGACAGGGACTGAAGCTTTCTTT.

The chain carries TRBV4-3 and TRBJ2-3, with D unresolved. The CDR3 is 16 residues long. V lost 5 bases to trimming and J lost 5 bases, with 20 bases between them. Germline V CDR1 and CDR2: LGHNA, YSLEER. The CDR3 protein is CASSYLGPPVLDTQYF. Written as DNA, the CDR3 is TGCGCCAGCAGCTATCTCGGGCCCCCAGTCCTAGATACGCAGTATTTT.

This clonotype has only a few counts. The J gene is TRBJ1-2, the V gene TRBV4-2; D is ambiguous. The CDR3 extends over 15 amino acids. From germline, CDR1 is LGHNA and CDR2 YNFKEQ. The V and J ends lost 0 bases and 6 bases respectively, with 14 bases between them. CDR3 region: CASSQEHRNIHGYTF. The DNA for the CDR3 is TGTGCCAGCAGCCAAGAACATCGGAACATCCATGGCTACACCTTC.

The rearrangement links TRBV9 to TRBJ1-5, with TRBD1 matching over 11 bases. The CDR3 has 19 amino acids. The germline V gene has CDR1 SGDLS and CDR2 YYNGEE. V lost 1 base to trimming and J lost 1 base; unmatched junction nucleotides: 10. The CDR3: CASSVPSLGQGASNQPQHF. CDR3 bases: TGTGCCAGCAGCGTACCTTCCCTCGGACAGGGGGCCAGCAATCAGCCCCAGCATTTT. Complete variable domain (other parts from reference TRBV9 and TRBJ1-5): DSGVTQTPKHLITATGQRVTLRCSPRSGDLSVYWYQQSLDQGLQFLIQYYNGEERAKGNILERFSAQQFPDLHSELNLSSLELGDSALYFCASSVPSLGQGASNQPQHFGDGTRLSIL.

The genes are TRBV7-8 and TRBJ2-5; tentatively, D is TRBD1 (7 bases). CDR3 size: 17 residues. The V end lost 5 bases, the J end lost 5 bases, and 24 bases lay between the germline ends. Germline V lookup: CDR1 SGHVS, CDR2 FQNEAQ. The CDR3 reads CASSPSWLEGAGETQYF. The CDR3 DNA sequence: TGTGCCAGCAGCCCGAGTTGGTTGGAGGGGGCAGGGGAGACCCAGTACTTC.

This chain's CDR3 is CASSSAPLAGTYNEQFF. As DNA, the CDR3 is TGCGCCAGCAGCTCGGCACCCCTAGCGGGAACCTACAATGAGCAGTTCTTC. The chain has TRBV5-1 and TRBJ2-1; 9 bases agree with TRBD2. CDR3 length: 17 residues. The V gene end was trimmed by 3 bases and the J gene end by 2 bases; junction bases not matched to a gene: 9. The germline CDR1 and CDR2 sequences are SGHRS and YFSETQ.

At least ten counts were recorded for this clonotype. V gene TRBV29-1 combines with J gene TRBJ2-7, with D perhaps TRBD1 or TRBD2 (5 bases each). Germline V gives CDR1 SQVTM, CDR2 ANQGSEA. CDR3 size: 11 residues. Between the trimmed V and J ends, which lost 6 bases and 3 bases, there was a span of 9 bases. The CDR3 nucleotides are TGCAGCGTGGGGGTAAGCTACGAGCAGTACTTC. It encodes CSVGVSYEQYF.

V usage is TRBV5-1 and J usage is TRBJ1-1; D remains unclear. Germline V gene data show CDR1 as SGHRS and CDR2 as YFSETQ. Trimming shortened V by 3 bases and J by 7 bases, and 13 bases separated the two germline ends. The CDR3 has 13 residues. The CDR3 coding sequence is TGCGCCAGCAGCTCCGGGCCGGAAGGTGAAGCTTTCTTT. It is translated as CASSSGPEGEAFF.

J is TRBJ2-7 and V is TRBV2; 9 bases fit TRBD2. TRBJ2-5 explains the end of the DNA better; the J call may be wrong. The CDR3 contains 17 residues. From germline, CDR1 is SNHLY and CDR2 FYNNEI. CDR3 residues: CASSEVVNLAGRETQYF. CDR3 nucleotide sequence: TGTGCCAGCAGTGAAGTAGTGAACCTAGCGGGAAGAGAGACCCAGTACTTC.

The rearrangement joins TRBV4-1 to TRBJ2-7; a weak D match, TRBD1 (5 bases). CDR3 length: 15 residues. V was shortened by 1 base and J by 1 base, with 11 bases between the two germline ends. CDR1 MGHRA and CDR2 YSYEKL come from the germline V gene. The CDR3 nucleotides are TGCGCCAGCAGCCAAGTAGTGGGGCAGTCCTACGAGCAGTACTTC. It specifies CASSQVVGQSYEQYF.

J is TRBJ2-3 and V is TRBV15, with D maybe TRBD2 (7 bases). The CDR3 sequence is 18 residues long. The germline V and J ends were trimmed by 0 bases and 4 bases, with 20 bases remaining between them. CDR1 and CDR2 from the germline V gene are LNHNV and YYDKDF (reference sequence). CDR3 loop: CATSRDKLRGGNADTQYF. CDR3 DNA sequence: TGTGCCACCAGCAGAGATAAATTAAGGGGGGGAAATGCAGATACGCAGTATTTT.